The 15 T cell receptor beta chains given below trace back to one sample, sequenced in a study of blood T cell repertoires in COVID-19. TCRdb's copy holds only in-frame clones and misses some; the assay was immunoSEQ multiplex PCR. The data hold 85,000 to 100,000 clones, with around 88% observed a single time. Sequenced sample: peripheral blood. The receptor source for this set is an older woman with COVID-19, enrolled during active disease.

V usage is TRBV30 and J usage is TRBJ1-5; 7 positions agree with TRBD1. This CDR3 has 14 residues. With V trimmed by 2 bases and J by 6 bases, 7 bases remained unmatched. Germline V gives CDR1 GTSNPN, CDR2 SVGIG (reference sequence). The CDR3 bases are TGTGCCTGGAGTAAACTACAGGGGAGTCAGCCCCAGCATTTT. It encodes CAWSKLQGSQPQHF.

The chain recombines TRBV7-9 with TRBJ1-2, with 8 positions matching TRBD1. The CDR3 loop spans 19 amino acids. V lost 5 bases, J lost 3 bases, and 20 bases stayed unmatched. Germline V lookup: CDR1 SEHNR, CDR2 FQNEAQ (reference sequence). CDR3 coding DNA: TGTGCCAGCAGCATACTCTTAGGGCGAGGACAGGGTTCTGACTATGGCTACACCTTC. It yields the protein CASSILLGRGQGSDYGYTF.

The gene calls are TRBV7-2 and TRBJ1-5, with D uncertain. V was cut by 1 base and J by 0 bases, with 4 bases left in between. The length of the CDR3 is 14 residues. Germline V lookup: CDR1 SGHTA, CDR2 FQGNSA. CDR3 loop: CASSLGVSNQPQHF. CDR3 coding DNA: TGTGCCAGCAGCTTAGGAGTTAGCAATCAGCCCCAGCATTTT.

This rearrangement joins TRBV7-9 to TRBJ2-3, with D possibly matching TRBD2 (5 bases). This CDR3 region has 15 residues. Germline CDR1 is SEHNR and CDR2 is FQNEAQ (reference sequence). Trimming took off 3 bases at V and 2 bases at J, with 12 bases between the two ends. The CDR3 nucleotides are TGTGCCAGCAGCTTCAGCGGATGGGACACAGATACGCAGTATTTT. Translated, it gives CASSFSGWDTDTQYF.

The chain employs TRBV7-2 and TRBJ1-3, with 7 bases matching TRBD1. The CDR3 totals 14 residues. Germline CDR1 is SGHTA and CDR2 is FQGNSA. J lost 7 bases, V lost 5 bases, and 8 bases had no gene match. The CDR3 nucleotides are TGTGCCAGCAGCCCCCGTGGCAGGGGGAACACCATATATTTT. Translating it yields CASSPRGRGNTIYF.

As DNA, the CDR3 is TGTGCCAGCAGCTTACAGGGTTCTGAAAAACTGTTTTTT. This sequence encodes CASSLQGSEKLFF. The chain employs TRBV7-2 and TRBJ1-4, with a possible D match to TRBD1 (5 bases). V lost 2 bases, J lost 7 bases, and 8 bases lay in between. Germline loops: CDR1 SGHTA, CDR2 FQGNSA. This CDR3 has 13 residues.

V usage is TRBV18 and J usage is TRBJ1-1; TRBD1 might be the D (6 bases). V was shortened by 6 bases and J by 3 bases, with 14 bases between the two germline ends. This CDR3 spans 14 amino acids. CDR1 and CDR2 from the germline V gene are KGHSH and LQKENI. The DNA for the CDR3 is TGTGCCAGCTCTCCAGACAGGCAGTACACTGAAGCTTTCTTT. This gives the protein CASSPDRQYTEAFF.

This clone was counted once. V usage is TRBV7-9 and J usage is TRBJ1-1, with 9 bases lining up with TRBD1. Germline loops: CDR1 SEHNR, CDR2 FQNEAQ (reference sequence). J gave up 10 bases and V 5 bases, and 11 bases lay outside the gene matches. The CDR3 is made up of 14 amino acids. CDR3 sequence: CASSTWDRAGGAFF. The CDR3 bases are TGTGCCAGCAGCACCTGGGACAGGGCCGGGGGAGCTTTCTTT.

V is TRBV25-1 and J is TRBJ2-7, with 10 bases aligning to TRBD1. From germline, CDR1 is MGHDK and CDR2 SYGVNS. V lost 0 bases, J lost 2 bases, and 1 base stayed unmatched. The CDR3 has 15 amino acids. CDR3 region: CASSEYGTGAYEQYF. The CDR3 bases are TGTGCCAGCAGTGAATATGGGACAGGGGCCTACGAGCAGTACTTC.

This clone was seen a few times. The V and J genes are TRBV18 and TRBJ1-5, with TRBD1 as a possible D gene (5 bases). Germline V CDR1 and CDR2: KGHSH, LQKENI. With 3 bases removed from V and 2 bases from J, the gap between germline ends came to 8 bases. The CDR3 extends over 14 amino acids. In DNA, the CDR3 is TGTGCCAGCTCACCGTCGGGGGGCAATCAGCCCCAGCATTTT. Protein sequence: CASSPSGGNQPQHF.

The chain carries TRBV4-1 and TRBJ2-7, with a weak D call TRBD2 (6 bases). CDR1 MGHRA and CDR2 YSYEKL come from the germline V gene. CDR3 size: 15 residues. The V and J ends lost 4 bases and 2 bases respectively, with 15 bases between them. The CDR3 sequence: CASSPPRGSPYEQYF. The DNA of the CDR3 is TGCGCCAGCAGCCCCCCGCGGGGTAGCCCCTACGAGCAGTACTTC.

The sample holds a few counts of this clone. The genes are TRBV9 and TRBJ1-2, with a possible D match to TRBD1 (6 bases). The CDR3 loop spans 13 amino acids. Trimming shortened V by 0 bases and J by 7 bases, and 10 bases separated the two germline ends. CDR1 is SGDLS, CDR2 YYNGEE, per germline. CDR3 sequence reads: CASSVDQGRGYTF. CDR3 DNA: TGTGCCAGCAGCGTAGATCAGGGGCGTGGCTACACCTTC.

The V gene is TRBV7-2, the J gene TRBJ2-7; 9 positions match TRBD1. Germline lookup yields CDR1 SGHTA and CDR2 FQGNSA. The CDR3 spans 13 residues. Trimming removed 5 bases from V and 2 bases from J; junction bases left unmatched: 1. The CDR3 coding sequence is TGTGCCAGCAGCCGACAGGGGGCCTACGAGCAGTACTTC. Amino acid sequence: CASSRQGAYEQYF.

This rearrangement joins TRBV7-9 to TRBJ2-7, with TRBD1 matching over 8 bases. Per the germline V gene, CDR1 is SEHNR and CDR2 is FQNEAQ (reference sequence). V trimming: 0 bases; J trimming: 1 base; junction bases outside the gene matches: 8. CDR3 length: 17 residues. The CDR3 spells CASSLARGDRLSYEQYF. CDR3 coding DNA: TGTGCCAGCAGCTTAGCGAGAGGGGACAGGCTTTCCTACGAGCAGTACTTC. Based on the CDR3 plus reference TRBV7-9 and TRBJ2-7, the full variable domain is DTGVSQNPRHKITKRGQNVTFRCDPISEHNRLYWYRQTLGQGPEFLTYFQNEAQLEKSRLLSDRFSAERPKGSFSTLEIQRTEQGDSAMYLCASSLARGDRLSYEQYFGPGTRLTVT.

The CDR3: CASSRRQNTEAFF. CDR3 nucleotides: TGTGCCAGTAGTAGAAGACAGAACACTGAAGCTTTCTTT. The V call is TRBV19, the J call TRBJ1-1; D is unresolved. CDR3 length: 13 residues. The ends were cut back, 4 bases at V and 1 base at J, with 7 bases in the middle. Germline V lookup: CDR1 LNHDA, CDR2 SQIVND (reference sequence).